This TCR beta chain comes out of a study of T cells in Graves' hyperthyroidism and ophthalmopathy. V gave up 3 bases and J gave up 8 bases; unmatched junction bases: 5. The germline V gene encodes CDR1 SGDLS and CDR2 YYNGEE. The CDR3 extends over 15 amino acids. TCR beta CDR3 regions were amplified from RNA. Researchers ran a first-round RT-PCR on the TCR CDR3 using the HTBI primer set. One entry per CDR3 protein, called by TCRdb with MiXCR from the multiplex PCR reads. The sample records about 640,000 distinct CDR3 sequences, 14% being singletons. Sequences were obtained from blood. V and J are TRBV9 and TRBJ1-6; TRBD1 agrees at 10 bases. The receptor's source is a woman aged 50 to 60 with Graves' ophthalmopathy. The chain's CDR3 is CASSAPGTGDSPLHF. The CDR3 DNA reads TGTGCCAGCAGCGCCCCCGGGACAGGGGATTCACCCCTCCACTTT.